This T cell receptor (beta chain) originates from a study of PD-L1 blockade in urothelial cancer. Findings and caveats of the study: Patients with below-median pretreatment blood clonality survived longer. It was durable-benefit patients whose tumor-associated blood clones expanded more at 3 weeks.

Germline V lookup: CDR1 MDHEN, CDR2 SYDVKM. The CDR3 loop spans 15 amino acids. The V and J ends lost 8 bases and 0 bases respectively, with 16 bases between them. Described time point: pretreatment peripheral blood. Produced via immunoSEQ multiplex PCR; TCRdb's table is partial and in-frame only. The top ten clones hold 1.6% of a sample with under 70,000 clones, 81% of them seen once. A word on this clone: Its antigen is not identified.

This clonotype was obtained from an older man with urothelial cancer. Specimen: PBMCs, collected around atezolizumab (anti-PD-L1) treatment. This chain connects TRBV28 to TRBJ1-1; D may be TRBD1 (6 bases). The CDR3 reads CASPVPGQMNTEAFF. The CDR3 nucleotides are TGTGCCAGCCCTGTCCCCGGACAGATGAACACTGAAGCTTTCTTT.